The clone carrying this T cell receptor beta chain was picked up a small number of times. The antigen is unknown. This sample was included in a study of early T cells in non-severe SARS-CoV-2 infection. General study points: Sequences matched to VDJdb favored anti-spike CD8 responses, while private and CD4 specificities were missed.

Attachment of unique molecular identifiers to individual cDNA molecules was performed. TCRdb analysed the 5' RACE reads with MiXCR anew, one entry per CDR3 protein. The sample holds some 60,000 distinct CDR3 sequences; roughly a tenth are singletons and the top ten take more than 6.5%. Sequencing was done on a sample of whole blood. The sequence came from an adult who was a healthcare worker with PCR-confirmed SARS-CoV-2 infection or an uninfected control (not recorded which).

DNA for the CDR3: TGCAGCGTTGACAATGGAGTAGCGCCAGATACGCAGTATTTT. This sequence encodes CSVDNGVAPDTQYF. The chain uses TRBV29-1 and TRBJ2-3; tentative D call: TRBD2 (5 bases). CDR3 length: 14 amino acids. V was cut by 3 bases and J by 4 bases, with 14 bases left in between. Germline V lookup: CDR1 SQVTM, CDR2 ANQGSEA.